This note documents a single T cell receptor (beta chain) sequence. The sample is drawn from a study of blood T cells in healthy people across ages. Then a second PCR, running roughly 7 to 11 cycles, was carried out with a sample-barcoded 5' primer and a J-beta primer mix. Every cDNA molecule bore a tag from a template-switch adaptor containing 12 random nucleotides. TCRdb called the 5' RACE reads again in MiXCR, with one record for every CDR3 protein. The table includes some 1.8 million distinct CDR3 sequences, about 39% detected once. This sequence was found in a human donor in good health. Sequenced sample: blood.

CDR3: CASSLGGANTYEQYF. CDR3 coding DNA: TGTGCCAGCAGCTTAGGGGGGGCCAACACCTACGAGCAGTACTTC. The chain combines TRBV7-6 with TRBJ2-7; D may be TRBD1 or TRBD2 (6 bases each). V dropped 1 base and J dropped 2 bases, with 12 bases sitting between them. In germline, CDR1 is SGHVS, CDR2 FNYEAQ. The CDR3 totals 15 residues.